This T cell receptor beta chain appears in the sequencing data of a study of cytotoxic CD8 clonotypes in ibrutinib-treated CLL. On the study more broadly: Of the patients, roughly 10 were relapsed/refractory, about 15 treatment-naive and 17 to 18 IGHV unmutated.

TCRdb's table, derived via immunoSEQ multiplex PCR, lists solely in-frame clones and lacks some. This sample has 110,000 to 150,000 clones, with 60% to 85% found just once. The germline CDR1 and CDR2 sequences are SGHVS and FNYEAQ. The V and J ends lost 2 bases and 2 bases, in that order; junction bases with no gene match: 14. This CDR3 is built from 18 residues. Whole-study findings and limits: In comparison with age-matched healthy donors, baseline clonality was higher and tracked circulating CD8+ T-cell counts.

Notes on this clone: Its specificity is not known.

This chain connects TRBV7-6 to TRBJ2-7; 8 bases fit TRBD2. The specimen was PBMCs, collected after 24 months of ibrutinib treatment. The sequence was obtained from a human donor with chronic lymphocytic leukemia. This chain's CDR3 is CASSLLGVGPSGPYEQYF. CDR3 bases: TGTGCCAGCAGCTTACTGGGGGTCGGGCCTAGCGGGCCCTACGAGCAGTACTTC.